The 5 T cell receptor beta chains presented below share a single source sample, sequenced in a study of blood T cell repertoires in COVID-19. This table comes from immunoSEQ multiplex PCR, and its TCRdb copy is limited to in-frame clones, with some not included. The sample lists about 160,000 clones, over 85% occurring once. Specimen: peripheral blood. Receptors were obtained from a woman between 45 and 60 years old with acute or convalescent COVID-19.

The chain is built from TRBV2 and TRBJ1-2; D is unresolved. Trimming shortened V by 2 bases and J by 4 bases, and 11 bases separated the two germline ends. The germline gives CDR1 SNHLY, CDR2 FYNNEI. The CDR3 contains 14 residues. The CDR3 region has the DNA TGTGCCAGCAGTGAAACTTCCGAGAGCTATGGCTACACCTTC. Translation: CASSETSESYGYTF.

The rearrangement joins TRBV30 to TRBJ1-1; 9 bases are a match to TRBD1. The germline gives CDR1 GTSNPN, CDR2 SVGIG (reference sequence). V lost 5 bases to trimming and J lost 4 bases; unmatched junction nucleotides: 5. CDR3 size: 13 residues. The CDR3 region is CAWGTGTSTEAFF. The CDR3 coding sequence is TGTGCCTGGGGGACAGGGACGAGCACTGAAGCTTTCTTT.

This rearrangement joins TRBV18 to TRBJ2-5; D possibly corresponds to TRBD2 (6 bases). The germline V and J ends were trimmed by 1 base and 2 bases, with 20 bases remaining between them. The length of the CDR3 is 18 residues. Germline V gene sequence: CDR1 KGHSH, CDR2 LQKENI. CDR3 sequence (DNA): TGTGCCAGCTCACCACGGAACGCGGGACTCCTGGGGCAAGAGACCCAGTACTTC. This translates into CASSPRNAGLLGQETQYF.

This chain links TRBV3-1 (or the pseudogene TRBV3-2) with TRBJ1-6; D unresolved. The CDR3 extends over 14 amino acids. V lost 1 base, J lost 8 bases, and 9 bases lay in between. Germline V gene lookup returns CDR1 LGHDT and CDR2 YNNKEL (reference sequence). The CDR3 sequence is CASSQGGYDSPLHF. CDR3 sequence (DNA): TGTGCCAGCAGCCAAGGAGGTTACGATTCACCCCTCCACTTT.

CDR3 sequence: CASSQGLLGYEQYF. The CDR3 nucleotides are TGTGCCAGCAGCCAAGGACTCTTAGGATACGAGCAGTACTTC. J is TRBJ2-7 and V is TRBV14; D is undetermined. From germline, CDR1 is SGHDN and CDR2 FVKESK. The CDR3 runs 14 residues. The ends were cut back, 1 base at V and 4 bases at J, with 11 bases in the middle.